The text below deals with one T cell receptor beta chain. The data derive from a study of blood T cell repertoires in COVID-19. Study details: Acute-phase and convalescent COVID-19 samples originated in the United States, Italy and Spain.

Authors' methods: Amplification from reference gene primers served as the basis for estimated nucleated cell counts. The protocol was immunoSEQ multiplex PCR, while the TCRdb copy is restricted to in-frame clones and leaves out a portion. V, J and clone size derive from that table, while D and trimming were established from the DNA sequence. The sample lists about 150,000 clones, approximately 84% occurring once. V was clipped by 5 bases and J by 5 bases, with 13 bases between them. The CDR3 spans 13 residues. Germline values: CDR1 SGHNT, CDR2 YYREEE (reference sequence). V usage is TRBV5-4 and J usage is TRBJ1-2; weak D call: TRBD1 (5 bases). The specimen sequenced was peripheral blood. The clonotype was recovered from an elderly woman with acute or convalescent COVID-19. The CDR3 sequence: CASSWDREYGYTF. The CDR3 DNA follows: TGTGCCAGCAGTTGGGACCGGGAGTATGGCTACACCTTC. Together with reference TRBV5-4 and TRBJ1-2, the CDR3 gives the full variable domain: ETGVTQSPTHLIKTRGQQVTLRCSSQSGHNTVSWYQQALGQGPQFIFQYYREEENGRGNFPPRFSGLQFPNYSSELNVNALELDDSALYLCASSWDREYGYTFGSGTRLTVV.